Below, 10 T cell receptor beta chains from the same sample are listed, as sequenced in a study of blood T cells in healthy people across ages. A J-beta primer mix and a sample-barcoded 5' primer were used in a second PCR of roughly 7 to 12 cycles. A single record per CDR3 protein comes from TCRdb applying MiXCR to the 5' RACE reads. This table holds about 970,000 distinct CDR3 sequences, roughly 51% found once. The material sequenced was blood. These receptors all come from a woman in her fifties or sixties in good health.

This clonotype showed up many times. The J gene is TRBJ2-2, the V gene TRBV25-1; TRBD2 agrees at 8 bases. CDR3 size: 14 residues. In germline, CDR1 is MGHDK, CDR2 SYGVNS. The V gene end was trimmed by 1 base and the J gene end by 8 bases; junction bases not matched to a gene: 3. CDR3 loop: CASSEFGRVGELFF. The DNA of the CDR3 is TGTGCCAGCAGTGAATTCGGGAGGGTTGGGGAGCTGTTTTTT.

V is TRBV3-1 and J is TRBJ2-5; no clear D. The CDR3 has 13 amino acids. Germline assignment: CDR1 LGHDT and CDR2 YNNKEL (reference sequence). V gave up 2 bases and J gave up 13 bases, with 17 bases separating them. The CDR3 coding sequence is TGTGCCAGCAGCCAACTCGGTTGGCAAGGCCTGTACTTC. This encodes CASSQLGWQGLYF.

This clonotype was picked up a small number of times. The V call is TRBV24-1, the J call TRBJ2-6; D gene unclear. V lost 4 bases and J 0 bases, leaving 6 bases between the germline ends. Germline V gene sequence: CDR1 KGHDR, CDR2 SFDVKD. This CDR3 region has 15 residues. The CDR3, as DNA: TGTGCCACCAGTGAGACAAACTCTGGGGCCAACGTCCTGACTTTC. Translating it yields CATSETNSGANVLTF.

On this clonotype: An end of the junction differs from the germline gene, which may be a read error. The V call is TRBV20-1, the J call TRBJ2-7; TRBD1 is a possible D gene (7 bases). CDR3 length equals 13 residues. The germline gives CDR1 DFQATT, CDR2 SNEGSKA (reference sequence). CDR3 amino acids: CSARVPGGYEQYF. DNA for the CDR3: TGCAGTGCAAGAGTGCCAGGGGGGTACGAGCAGTACTTC.

CDR3 bases: TGTGCCAGCAGCCAAGTTGAGACTAGAGGCACAGATACGCAGTATTTT. This translates into CASSQVETRGTDTQYF. V is TRBV3-1 and J is TRBJ2-3; the D gene is possibly TRBD2 (6 bases). This CDR3 region has 16 residues. The germline CDR1 and CDR2 sequences are LGHDT and YNNKEL (reference sequence). Deletions cut 1 base from V and 1 base from J, with 12 bases between.

CDR3 sequence: CASSQELALSGANVLTF. CDR3 nucleotides: TGTGCCAGCAGCCAAGAACTAGCTCTCTCTGGGGCCAACGTCCTGACTTTC. V gene TRBV3-1 combines with J gene TRBJ2-6, with a possible D match to TRBD2 (6 bases). This CDR3 region has 17 residues. V lost 0 bases, J lost 0 bases, and 9 bases lay in between. Germline V gives CDR1 LGHDT, CDR2 YNNKEL (reference sequence).

The chain has TRBV27 and TRBJ1-1; D ambiguous. The germline V gene has CDR1 MNHEY and CDR2 SMNVEV (reference sequence). The length of the CDR3 is 14 residues. With 5 bases removed from V and 1 base from J, the gap between germline ends came to 11 bases. CDR3 protein: CASSLKTGNTEAFF. The CDR3 DNA reads TGTGCCAGCAGTCTAAAGACGGGGAACACTGAAGCTTTCTTT.

The chain combines TRBV4-3 with TRBJ2-3; D call uncertain. This CDR3 is built from 16 residues. V was clipped by 0 bases and J by 6 bases, with 16 bases between them. The germline gives CDR1 LGHNA, CDR2 YSLEER. Here the CDR3 DNA reads TGCGCCAGCAGCCAAGAGAGATTCGACGGTACGGATACGCAGTATTTT. This codes for CASSQERFDGTDTQYF.

As DNA, the CDR3 is TGTGCCAGCAGTTTAGCCGAGTTGGTGAGCTCCTACAATGAGCAGTTCTTC. This gives the protein CASSLAELVSSYNEQFF. This sequence joins TRBV12-3 or TRBV12-4 and TRBJ2-1; D uncertain. The CDR3 spans 17 residues. Trimming stripped 0 bases from V and 0 bases from J, with 12 bases between.

The chain recombines TRBV7-2 with TRBJ2-1, with 9 nucleotides matching TRBD2. Germline-derived CDR1 and CDR2 are SGHTA and FQGNSA. This CDR3 contains 15 residues. The V segment lost 4 bases and the J segment 2 bases; nucleotides outside the gene matches: 3. The CDR3 sequence: CASSSGLATYNEQFF. The CDR3 DNA sequence: TGTGCCAGCAGCTCCGGACTAGCGACCTACAATGAGCAGTTCTTC.